The clone carrying this TCR beta chain was seen only a few times. The antigen remains unidentified. The sample comes from a study of OX40 agonist ivuxolimab in advanced cancers. On the study more broadly: Patients with hepatocellular carcinoma, melanoma, renal cell or head and neck cancer made up the dose-escalation patients.

The study, taken as a whole, reports: Expanded clones were, on average, more numerous among CD8+ T cells than CD4+. In the 0.1 to 3.0 mg/kg range, CD4+ and CD8+ blood T cells had expanded clonally by week 6.

Profiled with immunoSEQ multiplex PCR; TCRdb holds only in-frame clones, not every one. The sample records 10,000 to 15,000 clones, around 76% being singletons. The sequencing used CD4+ or CD8+ T cells sorted from blood, collected in a trial of the OX40 agonist ivuxolimab. The sequence was obtained from an adult with an advanced solid tumor such as melanoma, head and neck, liver or kidney cancer.

CDR3 in amino acids: CASSQEFGTGYNEQFF. DNA for the CDR3: TGCGCCAGCAGCCAAGAGTTTGGGACTGGCTACAATGAGCAGTTCTTC. The chain carries TRBV4-3 and TRBJ2-1; perhaps TRBD2 as D (6 bases). CDR3 length: 16 amino acids. Germline V CDR1 and CDR2: LGHNA, YSLEER. The V end was cut by 0 bases, the J end by 3 bases, with 12 bases between.